Each of the 15 T cell receptor beta chains below was sequenced from the same sample in a study of shared clonotypes between healthy human individuals. Naive CD8 cells, CD45RO-negative and positively selected for CCR7, excluded terminally differentiated effector memory CD45RA+ cells. Some clones are missing from TCRdb's copy, which holds only in-frame ones; the method was immunoSEQ multiplex PCR. The sample has 2 million to 2.5 million clones, 85% to 95% seen once. The specimen was naive CD8+ T cells from PBMCs. The receptors were sampled from a man between 18 and 29 years old in good health. Some clones in this sample may be carry-over from other donors' samples.

A note on this clone: The sample has other DNA sequences that encode this CDR3 too. The rearrangement joins TRBV7-9 to TRBJ1-1, with D perhaps TRBD1 (5 bases). The V end was cut by 2 bases, the J end by 2 bases, with 6 bases between. The V gene's germline CDR1 is SEHNR and CDR2 FQNEAQ (reference sequence). This CDR3 region has 13 residues. The CDR3 region is CASSLTGNTEAFF. Written as DNA, the CDR3 is TGTGCCAGCAGCTTAACAGGCAACACTGAAGCTTTCTTT.

The V and J genes are TRBV6-5 and TRBJ2-3, with 7 nucleotides matching TRBD2. V lost 2 bases and J lost 2; bases outside the gene matches: 1. The CDR3 contains 14 residues. Per germline, CDR1 MNHEY and CDR2 SVGAGI. The CDR3: CASSYAGVTDTQYF. CDR3 nucleotide sequence: TGTGCCAGCAGTTACGCGGGAGTCACAGATACGCAGTATTTT.

The sample holds one count of this clone. The genes are TRBV27 and TRBJ2-6; D may be TRBD1 or TRBD2 (5 bases each). Germline V lookup: CDR1 MNHEY, CDR2 SMNVEV (reference sequence). V was shortened by 7 bases and J by 9 bases, with 16 bases between the two germline ends. This CDR3 is built from 14 residues. In DNA, the CDR3 is TGTGCCAGCAAAGAGGGGCCCGAGGTCAACGTCCTGACTTTC. Its protein is CASKEGPEVNVLTF.

In its sample, this clone was seen once. This rearrangement joins TRBV5-1 to TRBJ1-4, with D possibly matching TRBD1 (6 bases). Germline CDR1 is SGHRS and CDR2 is YFSETQ. The CDR3 is 14 residues long. V dropped 7 bases and J dropped 0 bases, with 10 bases sitting between them. In nucleotides, the CDR3 is TGCGCCAGCGCCGAGGGGGCAACTAATGAAAAACTGTTTTTT. This gives the protein CASAEGATNEKLFF.

This clone was detected only once. The CDR3 region has the DNA TGTGCCAGCCCGGCGGGAGAGACACAGTACTCCTACAATGAGCAGTTCTTC. It encodes CASPAGETQYSYNEQFF. The chain is built from TRBV6-4 and TRBJ2-1, with 7 bases lining up with TRBD2. The CDR3 loop spans 17 amino acids. J gave up 0 bases and V 8 bases, and 13 bases lay outside the gene matches. Looked up from germline, CDR1 is MRHNA and CDR2 is SNTAGT.

V and J are TRBV2 and TRBJ1-1; D possibly corresponds to TRBD1 (5 bases). V lost 11 bases and J 0 bases, leaving 10 bases between the germline ends. CDR3 length: 12 amino acids. The germline CDR1 and CDR2 sequences are SNHLY and FYNNEI. The CDR3 is CAVTTVNTEAFF. CDR3 nucleotides: TGTGCCGTGACGACAGTGAACACTGAAGCTTTCTTT.

This rearrangement joins TRBV7-9 to TRBJ2-3; TRBD2 agrees at 14 bases. CDR1 is SEHNR, CDR2 FQNEAQ, per germline (reference sequence). The CDR3 sequence is 17 residues long. The J segment lost 5 bases and the V segment lost 5 bases, leaving 9 bases of the junction unmatched. CDR3 residues: CASSPRVTSGREDTQYF. CDR3 in DNA: TGTGCCAGCAGCCCACGGGTGACTAGCGGGAGGGAAGATACGCAGTATTTT.

The V gene is TRBV4-1, the J gene TRBJ2-1; 8 bases agree with TRBD1. The CDR3 extends over 18 amino acids. Germline CDR1 reads MGHRA; CDR2 reads YSYEKL. Losses at the gene ends were 0 bases for V and 0 bases for J; bases not matched to a gene: 7. This chain's CDR3 is CASSQDPQGATSYNEQFF. Here the CDR3 DNA reads TGCGCCAGCAGCCAAGATCCGCAGGGGGCAACCTCCTACAATGAGCAGTTCTTC.

The chain joins TRBV7-3 to TRBJ2-1; no reliable D call. Per germline, CDR1 SGHTA and CDR2 FQGTGA. This CDR3 is built from 17 residues. Between the trimmed V and J ends, which lost 1 base and 7 bases, there was a span of 20 bases. This chain's CDR3 is CASSLKFLGYTDNEQFF. The CDR3 DNA follows: TGTGCCAGCAGCTTAAAATTCCTAGGATATACTGATAATGAGCAGTTCTTC.

The sample holds one count of this clone. The J gene is TRBJ2-5, the V gene TRBV7-9; D call uncertain. Looked up from germline, CDR1 is SEHNR and CDR2 is FQNEAQ (reference sequence). Trimming took 1 base from V and 4 from J, leaving 7 bases between them. The CDR3 loop spans 13 amino acids. Written as DNA, the CDR3 is TGTGCCAGCAGCTTAGACTGGGGAGAGACCCAGTACTTC. The encoded protein is CASSLDWGETQYF.

The chain couples TRBV6-5 to TRBJ2-6; a weak D match, TRBD1 (5 bases). The V gene lost 5 bases and the J gene lost 0 bases, with 8 bases spanning the gap. This CDR3 has 15 amino acids. Germline V gene data show CDR1 as MNHEY and CDR2 as SVGAGI. DNA of the CDR3: TGTGCCAGCAGTACGACAGCCTCTGGGGCCAACGTCCTGACTTTC. Translation: CASSTTASGANVLTF.

The chain links TRBV19 to TRBJ2-7; D might be TRBD1 (5 bases). The CDR3 spans 12 residues. The germline V gene has CDR1 LNHDA and CDR2 SQIVND (reference sequence). Trimming stripped 7 bases from V and 7 bases from J, with 14 bases between. The DNA for the CDR3 is TGTGCCAGTACCACGGTATCAGGGGAGCAGTACTTC. Translated: CASTTVSGEQYF.

The CDR3 sequence is CASSALGGELFF. DNA of the CDR3: TGTGCCAGCAGTGCCCTCGGCGGGGAGCTGTTTTTT. V is TRBV6-4 and J is TRBJ2-2, with D unresolved. The CDR3 is made up of 12 amino acids. Germline CDR1 and CDR2: MRHNA and SNTAGT. V shed 4 bases and J shed 7 bases, with 7 bases lying between them.

V and J are TRBV7-2 and TRBJ2-7, with D possibly matching TRBD1 (6 bases). Trimming took off 6 bases at V and 13 bases at J, with 19 bases between the two ends. Germline V gene data show CDR1 as SGHTA and CDR2 as FQGNSA. The CDR3 is 12 amino acids. The CDR3 DNA is TGTGCCAGCAGTTTTCCGGGACAACAGGCTTACTTC. Protein: CASSFPGQQAYF.

This clone was recorded only once. The chain is built from TRBV6-5 and TRBJ2-5; 13 bases match TRBD2. V shed 6 bases, J shed 5 bases, and the junction held 6 bases outside the gene matches. This CDR3 comprises 15 residues. CDR1 and CDR2 from the germline V gene are MNHEY and SVGAGI. The CDR3 coding sequence is TGTGCCAGCAGCCCCGGGACTAGCGGGACTGAGACCCAGTACTTC. It yields the protein CASSPGTSGTETQYF.